This TCR beta chain was recorded in a study of blood T cell repertoires in COVID-19. Study in general: From the United States, Italy and Spain came samples of acute and convalescent COVID-19.

Recovered Cohort 3 donors showed two negative PCRs, clearance, or symptom resolution. Deletions cut 5 bases from V and 6 bases from J, with 16 bases between. This CDR3 spans 14 amino acids. CDR1 is SQVTM and CDR2 is ANQGSEA in the germline V gene. Study processing details: Reference gene primers were amplified, and this amplification served to estimate nucleated cell counts. The data were produced by immunoSEQ multiplex PCR, yet TCRdb's version contains in-frame clones alone and is incomplete. The V and J calls and clone size were taken over from that table, and D and trimming were inferred from the DNA. Found here are more than 60,000 clones, approximately 90% of them singletons; the top ten hold about 9.5%.

This TCR was recovered from a woman aged 40 to 49 who had recovered from COVID-19. J is TRBJ2-2 and V is TRBV29-1; possible D gene TRBD1, 6 bases. The sequenced sample consisted of PBMCs or T cells enriched from blood (not recorded which). CDR3 protein: CSVSPTQGPGELFF. In DNA, the CDR3 is TGCAGCGTTTCACCTACACAGGGCCCCGGGGAGCTGTTTTTT.